What follows is one T cell receptor beta chain and its context. Its antigen is as yet unknown. Repertoires were generated with immunoSEQ multiplex PCR, while TCRdb's copy carries only in-frame clones and drops some. The sample shows hundreds of thousands of clones, 75% to 95% of them seen only once. These data belong to a study of Ad26.COV2.S vaccination and SARS-CoV-2 variants. Whole-study context: Ad26.COV2.S shots went into the muscle once or twice, 56 days apart.

Treatment denoted: around 19 received Ad26.COV2.S at low or high dose, single or two shots; roughly five received placebo; per-sample allocation not given. The study sampled participants on day 63 after the first vaccine or placebo injection. An 18-55-year-old adult in Boston served as donor. Wuhan-strain spike was delivered by a replication-incompetent Ad26 vector. The CDR3 length is 16 residues. The germline gives CDR1 KGHDR, CDR2 SFDVKD. J gave up 5 bases and V 3 bases, and 9 bases lay outside the gene matches. Study-wide points: Spike-specific TCR breadth ran higher among vaccine recipients than placebo recipients.

This chain connects TRBV24-1 to TRBJ2-1, with 7 bases that match TRBD1. The TCR sequence derives from a person between 18 and 60 years old who received the Ad26.COV2.S COVID-19 vaccine or a placebo. The material sequenced was peripheral blood, taken in a trial of Ad26.COV2.S vaccine versus placebo. The CDR3 coding sequence is TGTGCCACCAGTGATAAGACAGGGCGCGGCAACAATGAGCAGTTCTTC. This codes for CATSDKTGRGNNEQFF.